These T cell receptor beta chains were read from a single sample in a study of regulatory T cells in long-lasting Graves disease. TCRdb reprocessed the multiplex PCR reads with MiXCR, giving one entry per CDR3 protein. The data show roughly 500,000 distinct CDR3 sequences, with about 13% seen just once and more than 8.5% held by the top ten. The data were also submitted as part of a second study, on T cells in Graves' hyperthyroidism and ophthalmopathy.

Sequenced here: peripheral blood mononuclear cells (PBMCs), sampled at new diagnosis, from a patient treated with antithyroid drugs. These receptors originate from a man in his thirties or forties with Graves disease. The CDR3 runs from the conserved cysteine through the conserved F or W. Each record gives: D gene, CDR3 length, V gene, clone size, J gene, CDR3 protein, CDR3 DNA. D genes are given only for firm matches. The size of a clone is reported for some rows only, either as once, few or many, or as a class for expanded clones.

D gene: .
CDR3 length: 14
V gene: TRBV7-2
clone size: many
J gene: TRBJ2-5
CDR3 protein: CASSLSVKEETQYF
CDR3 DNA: TGTGCCAGCAGCTTATCCGTTAAAGAGGAGACCCAGTACTTC

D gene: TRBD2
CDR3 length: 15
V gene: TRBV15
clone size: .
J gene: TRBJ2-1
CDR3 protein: CATSRGTSGNNEQFF
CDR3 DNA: TGTGCCACCAGCAGGGGGACTAGCGGAAACAATGAGCAGTTCTTC

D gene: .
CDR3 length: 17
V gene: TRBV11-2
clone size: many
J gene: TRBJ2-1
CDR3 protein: CASSLTASASSYNEQFF
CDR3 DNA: TGTGCCAGCAGCTTAACAGCTAGCGCTAGCTCCTACAATGAGCAGTTCTTC

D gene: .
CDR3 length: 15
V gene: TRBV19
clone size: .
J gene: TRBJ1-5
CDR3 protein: CASSLTRGGNQPQHF
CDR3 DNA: TGTGCCAGTAGTTTAACCAGGGGAGGCAATCAGCCCCAGCATTTT

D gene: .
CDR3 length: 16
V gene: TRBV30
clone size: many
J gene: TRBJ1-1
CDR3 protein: CTMTFRSNPMNTEAFF
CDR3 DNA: TGTACCATGACCTTCAGGAGTAACCCCATGAACACTGAAGCTTTCTTT

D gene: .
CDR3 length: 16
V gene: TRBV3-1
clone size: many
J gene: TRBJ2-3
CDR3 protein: CASSQVGGIAPDTQYF
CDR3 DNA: TGTGCCAGCAGCCAAGTTGGGGGAATCGCGCCAGATACGCAGTATTTT

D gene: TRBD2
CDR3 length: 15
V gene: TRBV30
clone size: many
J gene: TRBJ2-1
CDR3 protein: CAWSALANSYNEQFF
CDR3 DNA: TGTGCCTGGAGTGCACTAGCGAACTCCTACAATGAGCAGTTCTTC

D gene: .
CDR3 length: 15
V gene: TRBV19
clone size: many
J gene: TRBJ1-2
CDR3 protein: CASAPHTTGNYGYTF
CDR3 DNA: TGTGCCAGCGCTCCACATACAACAGGAAACTATGGCTACACCTTC

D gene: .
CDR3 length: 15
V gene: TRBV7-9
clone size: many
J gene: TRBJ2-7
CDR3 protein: CASSAGPTTSYEQYF
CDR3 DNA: TGTGCCAGCAGCGCCGGGCCGACTACCTCCTACGAGCAGTACTTC

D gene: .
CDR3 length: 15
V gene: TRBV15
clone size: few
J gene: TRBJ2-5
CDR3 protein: CATTAAPAGEETQYF
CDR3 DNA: TGTGCCACCACGGCAGCCCCCGCCGGCGAAGAGACCCAGTACTTC